There are a few counts of the clone carrying this T cell receptor (beta chain). Its matching antigen is unknown. It was with 60 Vbeta and 13 Jbeta primers that the PCR ran. Here immunoSEQ multiplex PCR was the method, and the copy in TCRdb shows in-frame clones only, minus some. The sample lists under 250,000 clones, approximately 79% seen once, with roughly 1.6% in the top ten. This specimen comes from a study of cytomegalovirus exposure and HLA in healthy donors. Trimming took 3 bases from V and 5 from J; bases not matched to a gene: 10. Germline V gene sequence: CDR1 SGHNT, CDR2 YYREEE (reference sequence). There are 17 residues in the CDR3. Findings and caveats of the study: Follow-up analysis later connected one missense variant in DCLRE1C with trimming of TCR beta V- and J-genes. Later on, an analysis found that several of the most significant clusters appeared to be linked to common viral pathogens, which included parvovirus B19. A later look showed TCR association rates differing by HLA locus, highest for DRB1 and lowest for HLA-C.

The clonotype was recovered from a man aged 50-59 years in good health and CMV-seronegative. This chain links TRBV5-4 with TRBJ2-2; 10 nucleotides match TRBD2. Sequenced: PBMCs. CDR3 nucleotide sequence: TGTGCCAGCAGCTGGAGGGCGCTAGCGGGAGTTACCGGGGAGCTGTTTTTT. This sequence encodes CASSWRALAGVTGELFF.